These 19 T cell receptor beta chains came from one sample sequenced in a study of blood T cells in healthy people across ages. PCR was performed a second time for roughly 7 to 11 cycles using a sample-barcoded 5' primer and a J-beta primer mix. TCRdb fed the 5' RACE reads into MiXCR, producing one record per CDR3 protein. The sample holds 1.5 million to 1.9 million distinct CDR3 sequences, less than 45% seen once. Sample: blood. All receptors derive from a woman aged 18 to 35 in good health.

This clonotype was detected once. One end of the junction fails to match germline, which may point to a read error. This chain connects TRBV25-1 to TRBJ1-5; D may be TRBD1 (5 bases). The CDR3 has 15 amino acids. Germline values: CDR1 MGHDK, CDR2 SYGVNS. In DNA, the CDR3 is TGTGCCAGCGGTGAATCCGGGGGGATGAATCAGCCCCAGCATTTT. Translating gives CASGESGGMNQPQHF. Full variable domain (rest looked up from reference TRBV25-1 and TRBJ1-5): EADIYQTPRYLVIGTGKKITLECSQTMGHDKMYWYQQDPGMELHLIHYSYGVNSTEKGDLSSESTVSRIRTEHFPLTLESARPSHTSQYLCASGESGGMNQPQHFGDGTRLSIL.

The V gene is TRBV18, the J gene TRBJ2-1; no definite D call. The CDR3 covers 13 residues. Between the trimmed V and J ends, which lost 3 bases and 10 bases, there was a span of 13 bases. From germline, CDR1 is KGHSH and CDR2 LQKENI. The CDR3 region has the DNA TGTGCCAGCTCACCGGGTCTAACGGAAGAGCAGTTCTTC. Residues: CASSPGLTEEQFF.

Remarks on this clonotype: The junction departs from the called germline gene at one end, perhaps through a read error. The chain employs TRBV20-1 and TRBJ2-1; 8 bases map to TRBD1. The CDR3 runs to 15 residues. Germline V lookup: CDR1 DFQATT, CDR2 SNEGSKA (reference sequence). CDR3 amino acids: CCASGDRFGYNEQFF. CDR3 nucleotide sequence: TGCTGTGCTAGTGGGGACAGGTTTGGCTACAATGAGCAGTTCTTC.

The sample holds one count of this clonotype. The chain recombines TRBV5-1 with TRBJ1-1; D gene ambiguous. The CDR3 is 13 residues long. The V end was cut by 3 bases, the J end by 1 base, with 7 bases between. CDR1 is SGHRS and CDR2 is YFSETQ in the germline V gene. The CDR3 DNA sequence: TGCGCCAGCAGCTGGGTCGAGAACACTGAAGCTTTCTTT. This codes for CASSWVENTEAFF.

This clonotype was observed a few times. V usage is TRBV12-3 or TRBV12-4 and J usage is TRBJ2-7, with TRBD1 as a possible D gene (5 bases). The CDR3 totals 12 residues. V dropped 8 bases and J dropped 1 base, with 9 bases sitting between them. Here the CDR3 reads CASGATSYEQYF. The CDR3 nucleotides are TGTGCCAGCGGGGCAACTTCCTACGAGCAGTACTTC.

This clonotype was found a few times. The rearrangement links TRBV3-1 to TRBJ2-5; D is unclear. Germline CDR1 reads LGHDT; CDR2 reads YNNKEL (reference sequence). The CDR3 is 13 residues long. V was clipped by 1 base and J by 3 bases, with 6 bases between them. The CDR3 DNA follows: TGTGCCAGCAGCCAAGTCACCGAAGAGACCCAGTACTTC. It translates to CASSQVTEETQYF.

This chain uses TRBV6-6 with TRBJ1-3; possibly TRBD1 for D (6 bases). The CDR3 runs 14 residues. The V and J ends lost 8 bases and 0 bases respectively, with 11 bases between them. Germline values: CDR1 MNHNY, CDR2 SVGAGI (reference sequence). In nucleotides, the CDR3 is TGTGCCAGCCGGGAGACAGGCTCTGGAAACACCATATATTTT. Protein sequence: CASRETGSGNTIYF.

The chain recombines TRBV11-2 with TRBJ2-3; 9 positions agree with TRBD1. The ends lost 6 bases at V and 4 bases at J; junction bases unmatched: 8. Germline CDR1 and CDR2: SGHAT and FQNNGV. The CDR3 sequence is 15 residues long. CDR3 sequence (DNA): TGTGCCAGCAGGCTCATGGGGACAGGGCCAGATACGCAGTATTTT. It yields the protein CASRLMGTGPDTQYF.

The V and J genes are TRBV10-3 and TRBJ2-1; 11 bases are a match to TRBD2. The J call may be faulty, since TRBJ2-7 better matches the DNA end. Germline V gene sequence: CDR1 ENHRY, CDR2 SYGVKD. The CDR3 loop spans 16 amino acids. CDR3 nucleotides: TGTGCCATCAGTGACCCTACTAGCGGGGGCCCCAGTAAGCAGTACTTC. The encoded protein is CAISDPTSGGPSKQYF.

The rearrangement joins TRBV28 to TRBJ2-5; D unclear. The J call may be in error: the DNA end matches TRBJ2-7 better. Looked up from germline, CDR1 is MDHEN and CDR2 is SYDVKM. This CDR3 is 13 amino acids long. CDR3 sequence (DNA): TGTGCCAGCAGCTCCCTCAGGACGCCCGAGCAGTACTTC. Its translation is CASSSLRTPEQYF.

This clonotype has a handful of counts. CDR3 amino acids: CASSLAAQPQHF. For the CDR3, the DNA is TGTGCCAGCAGTTTAGCTGCACAACCCCAGCATTTT. This chain links TRBV12-3 or TRBV12-4 with TRBJ1-5; D gene ambiguous. V was shortened by 0 bases and J by 10 bases, with 7 bases between the two germline ends. This CDR3 is built from 12 residues.

This clonotype was seen a handful of times. The chain uses TRBV20-1 and TRBJ1-5; D ambiguous. The germline V gene has CDR1 DFQATT and CDR2 SNEGSKA (reference sequence). The CDR3 has 15 amino acids. Trimming left V 4 bases short and J 0 bases short, with 13 bases between. CDR3 sequence reads: CSATVTPPSNQPQHF. The CDR3 coding sequence is TGCAGTGCTACAGTTACCCCTCCTAGCAATCAGCCCCAGCATTTT.

This clonotype was counted only a few times. The chain couples TRBV18 to TRBJ2-7; weak D call: TRBD2 (7 bases). Trimming pared 4 bases from V and 7 bases from J, leaving 23 bases between. The CDR3 runs 16 residues. From germline, CDR1 is KGHSH and CDR2 LQKENI. The CDR3 region has the DNA TGTGCCAGCTCACAAGGAACGGGGGGCCGTTTGAGGGAGCAGTACTTC. Amino acid sequence: CASSQGTGGRLREQYF.

This clonotype was detected a few times. The chain has TRBV7-9 and TRBJ2-3; 9 bases map to TRBD2. Germline-derived CDR1 and CDR2 are SEHNR and FQNEAQ (reference sequence). The CDR3 sequence is 15 residues long. Germline trimming cut 5 bases from V and 5 bases from J; bases unmatched to any gene: 8. CDR3 residues: CASSTWTSVVDTQYF. Written as DNA, the CDR3 is TGTGCCAGCAGCACGTGGACTAGCGTCGTAGATACGCAGTATTTT.

This clonotype has more than one count but fewer than ten. The chain carries TRBV12-3 or TRBV12-4 and TRBJ2-1; 8 positions match TRBD2. The CDR3 extends over 17 amino acids. Trimming took 5 bases from V and 2 from J; bases not matched to a gene: 11. CDR3 DNA: TGTGCCAGCAGTCTCCAACCGGGACTAGAAGCCTACAATGAGCAGTTCTTC. Its protein product is CASSLQPGLEAYNEQFF.

This chain uses TRBV4-1 with TRBJ2-5; 9 bases align to TRBD1. CDR1 and CDR2 from the germline V gene are MGHRA and YSYEKL. The CDR3 runs to 15 residues. V was pared by 4 bases and J by 2 bases, with 5 bases of the junction left unmatched. CDR3 protein: CASSPLTGGQETQYF. DNA for the CDR3: TGCGCCAGCAGCCCCCTGACAGGGGGTCAAGAGACCCAGTACTTC.

This chain links TRBV6-6 with TRBJ2-7, with TRBD2 as a possible D gene (7 bases). Trimming cost V 6 bases and J 1 base, with 16 bases left between them. CDR1 is MNHNY, CDR2 SVGAGI, per germline (reference sequence). The length of the CDR3 is 15 residues. CDR3 sequence reads: CASSLPGGQSYEQYF. DNA for the CDR3: TGTGCCAGCAGCCTACCGGGGGGCCAGTCCTACGAGCAGTACTTC.

About this clonotype: Just one base apart from a much larger clone, this may be a read error. The V call is TRBV4-1, the J call TRBJ2-5, with D perhaps TRBD1 or TRBD2 (6 bases each). Trimming took off 3 bases at V and 11 bases at J, with 28 bases between the two ends. The length of the CDR3 is 17 residues. CDR1 is MGHRA, CDR2 YSYEKL, per germline. CDR3 region: CASSHLPGGIGDNEQYF. DNA of the CDR3: TGCGCCAGCAGCCACCTGCCTGGGGGGATTGGGGACAATGAGCAGTACTTC.

This chain links TRBV12-3 or TRBV12-4 with TRBJ1-5, with D hard to call. The V end was cut by 6 bases, the J end by 10 bases, with 19 bases between. This CDR3 is built from 14 residues. The CDR3 reads CASSVSRVGGPQHF. The CDR3 DNA follows: TGTGCCAGCAGCGTCTCCCGGGTCGGCGGACCCCAGCATTTT.